This TCR beta chain was sequenced during a study of T cell repertoires in cytomegalovirus infection. Study information: CMV infection together with matching HLA type was indicated by public TCR beta signatures. Points from the study as a whole: Cumulative frequency of public TCR beta families picked out carriers of CMV plus the relevant HLA. HLA-C-restricted CMV-specific TCR beta clonotypes were dominant in the ex vivo response.

TCRdb re-derived calls from the reads in MiXCR, one entry per CDR3 protein. The table lists hundreds of thousands of distinct CDR3 sequences, about 24% of them singletons. To note about this clonotype: Its specificity is unknown.

The receptor was isolated from a human donor in good health (CMV status not recorded). Some clones in this sample may be carry-over from other donors' samples. The source material was CD8+ T cells from PBMCs.

The CDR3 loop is CASSQVEAQPQHF. The CDR3, as DNA: TGCGCCAGCAGCCAAGTAGAGGCCCAGCCCCAGCATTTT. The chain uses TRBV4-1 and TRBJ1-5; no clear D. CDR3 size: 13 residues. V lost 1 base and J lost 7, with 8 bases in between. Per germline, CDR1 MGHRA and CDR2 YSYEKL.